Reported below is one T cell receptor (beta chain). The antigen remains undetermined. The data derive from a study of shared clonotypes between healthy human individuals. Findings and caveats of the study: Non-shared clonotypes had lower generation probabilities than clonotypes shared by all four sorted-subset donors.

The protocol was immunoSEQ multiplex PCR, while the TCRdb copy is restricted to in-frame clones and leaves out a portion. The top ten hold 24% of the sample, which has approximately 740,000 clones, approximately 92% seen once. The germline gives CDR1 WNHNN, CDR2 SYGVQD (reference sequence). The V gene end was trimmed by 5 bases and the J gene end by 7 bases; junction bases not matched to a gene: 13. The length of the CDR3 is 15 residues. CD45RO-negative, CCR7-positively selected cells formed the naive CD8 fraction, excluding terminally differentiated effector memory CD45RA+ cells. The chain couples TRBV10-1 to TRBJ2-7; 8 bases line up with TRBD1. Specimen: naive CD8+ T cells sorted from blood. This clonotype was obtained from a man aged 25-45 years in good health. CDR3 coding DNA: TGCGCCAGCAGTCGCAATGACAGGGGATCGGGGGAGCAGTACTTC. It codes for CASSRNDRGSGEQYF.